A single sample gave rise to the 31 T cell receptor beta chains below, sequenced in a study of cytomegalovirus exposure and HLA in healthy donors. TCRdb's copy holds only in-frame clones and misses some; the assay was immunoSEQ multiplex PCR. The data contain 200,000 to 250,000 clones, around four fifths of them singletons. The sequenced sample consisted of PBMCs. The receptors were sampled from a woman aged 18-29 years in good health and CMV-seronegative.

The chain combines TRBV5-3 with TRBJ1-5; the match to TRBD1 covers 8 bases. TRBV5-3 is designated an ORF whose function remains uncertain. This CDR3 contains 16 residues. J lost 0 bases, V lost 4 bases, and 6 bases had no gene match. The CDR3 sequence: CARSPRTGCSNQPQHF. The CDR3 DNA sequence: TGTGCCAGAAGCCCTAGGACAGGGTGTAGCAATCAGCCCCAGCATTTT.

The chain employs TRBV27 and TRBJ1-5, with D maybe TRBD1 (5 bases). With 6 bases removed from V and 3 bases from J, the gap between germline ends came to 18 bases. The CDR3 runs 16 residues. Germline V lookup: CDR1 MNHEY, CDR2 SMNVEV (reference sequence). CDR3 region: CASSSTAAGFNQPQHF. The CDR3 nucleotides are TGTGCCAGCAGCTCGACAGCGGCGGGTTTCAATCAGCCCCAGCATTTT.

This chain links TRBV7-6 with TRBJ1-4, with TRBD1 matching over 7 bases. The CDR3 is 17 amino acids. Germline V CDR1 and CDR2: SGHVS, FNYEAQ. J lost 3 bases, V lost 4 bases, and 11 bases had no gene match. CDR3 amino acids: CASSSQGGGLANEKLFF. Here the CDR3 DNA reads TGTGCCAGCAGCTCCCAAGGAGGGGGCCTCGCTAATGAAAAACTGTTTTTT.

The chain carries TRBV5-1 and TRBJ2-1, with unresolved D. CDR1 and CDR2 (germline): SGHRS, YFSETQ. Trimming stripped 4 bases from V and 5 bases from J, with 16 bases between. This CDR3 spans 15 amino acids. Here the CDR3 DNA reads TGCGCCAGCAGCCCGAGAGTTCGAGCTAACAATGAGCAGTTCTTC. It is translated as CASSPRVRANNEQFF.

The chain uses TRBV5-1 and TRBJ2-1, with D maybe TRBD1 (5 bases). Germline V gene data show CDR1 as SGHRS and CDR2 as YFSETQ. The V gene lost 0 bases and the J gene lost 7 bases, with 11 bases spanning the gap. The CDR3 covers 14 residues. CDR3 in DNA: TGCGCCAGCAGCTTGGGGGGCCGCATTAATGAGCAGTTCTTC. Protein product: CASSLGGRINEQFF.

The chain links TRBV30 to TRBJ1-3; D perhaps matches TRBD1 (5 bases). Germline assignment: CDR1 GTSNPN and CDR2 SVGIG (reference sequence). Trimming cost V 0 bases and J 2 bases, with 14 bases left between them. This CDR3 is 16 amino acids long. CDR3: CAWSVGSGGAGNTIYF. Here the CDR3 DNA reads TGTGCCTGGAGTGTAGGGTCCGGGGGAGCTGGAAACACCATATATTTT.

The gene calls are TRBV9 and TRBJ2-1; 12 bases are a match to TRBD2. V shed 1 base and J 3 bases; nucleotides not matched to a gene: 2. Germline loops: CDR1 SGDLS, CDR2 YYNGEE. This CDR3 region has 16 residues. The CDR3, as DNA: TGTGCCAGCAGCGTACTAGCGGGAGGGCGCTACAATGAGCAGTTCTTC. Translated: CASSVLAGGRYNEQFF.

This chain uses TRBV18 with TRBJ2-1; the D is unclear. V shed 0 bases and J shed 3 bases, with 6 bases lying between them. The CDR3 extends over 14 amino acids. Germline V gives CDR1 KGHSH, CDR2 LQKENI. The CDR3 reads CASSPPGNYNEQFF. For the CDR3, the DNA is TGTGCCAGCTCACCACCGGGTAACTACAATGAGCAGTTCTTC.

The V call is TRBV7-6, the J call TRBJ2-1, with unresolved D. CDR1 is SGHVS and CDR2 is FNYEAQ in the germline V gene. V was cut by 6 bases and J by 3 bases, with 9 bases left in between. The length of the CDR3 is 13 residues. The CDR3 nucleotides are TGTGCCAGCAGGAAGAACGACTACAATGAGCAGTTCTTC. The encoded protein is CASRKNDYNEQFF. The full variable domain, rest sourced from reference TRBV7-6 and TRBJ2-1, is GAGVSQSPRYKVTKRGQDVALRCDPISGHVSLYWYRQALGQGPEFLTYFNYEAQQDKSGLPNDRFSAERPEGSISTLTIQRTEQRDSAMYRCASRKNDYNEQFFGPGTRLTVL.

This clone was seen more than once but under ten times. The chain has TRBV19 and TRBJ1-5; 9 nucleotides line up with TRBD1. This CDR3 region has 14 residues. With 5 bases clipped from V and 7 bases from J, the junction kept 6 bases outside the gene matches. In germline, CDR1 is LNHDA, CDR2 SQIVND (reference sequence). The CDR3 spells CASSGYRGHQPQHF. CDR3 in DNA: TGTGCCAGTAGTGGCTACAGGGGGCACCAGCCCCAGCATTTT.

The rearrangement joins TRBV19 to TRBJ2-7; 8 bases fit TRBD1. This CDR3 is built from 17 residues. Trimming cost V 5 bases and J 2 bases; bases outside gene matches: 14. Germline values: CDR1 LNHDA, CDR2 SQIVND (reference sequence). This chain's CDR3 is CASSPHRTGGWTYEQYF. CDR3 in DNA: TGTGCCAGTAGTCCCCACCGTACAGGGGGGTGGACCTACGAGCAGTACTTC.

V is TRBV9 and J is TRBJ2-7; the D gene is possibly TRBD1 (5 bases). Germline CDR1 and CDR2: SGDLS and YYNGEE. Deletions cut 3 bases from V and 3 bases from J, with 10 bases between. The CDR3 is 13 amino acids. The CDR3 loop reads CASSDGQSYEQYF. The CDR3 DNA follows: TGTGCCAGCAGCGACGGACAAAGCTACGAGCAGTACTTC.

The chain employs TRBV19 and TRBJ1-1; a weak D match, TRBD1 (5 bases). This CDR3 is 13 amino acids long. Per the germline V gene, CDR1 is LNHDA and CDR2 is SQIVND (reference sequence). V was trimmed by 4 bases and J by 7 bases, leaving 13 bases between them. The CDR3 loop is CASSTPEGLEAFF. Here the CDR3 DNA reads TGTGCCAGTAGTACCCCCGAGGGGCTTGAAGCTTTCTTT.

This clone was detected only a few times. The chain uses TRBV25-1 and TRBJ1-6; TRBD1 matches 7 bases. The germline V gene encodes CDR1 MGHDK and CDR2 SYGVNS. The CDR3 sequence is 16 residues long. V shed 3 bases and J 10 bases; nucleotides not matched to a gene: 12. CDR3 sequence reads: CASSDSARTGYSPLHF. DNA of the CDR3: TGTGCCAGCAGTGATTCGGCCCGGACAGGCTACTCACCCCTCCACTTT.

This rearrangement joins TRBV11-2 to TRBJ1-1; no reliable D call. The germline V gene has CDR1 SGHAT and CDR2 FQNNGV. The CDR3 extends over 14 amino acids. The ends were cut back, 1 base at V and 0 bases at J, with 6 bases in the middle. CDR3 amino acids: CASSLGAVNTEAFF. The CDR3 coding sequence is TGTGCCAGCAGCTTAGGAGCAGTGAACACTGAAGCTTTCTTT.

V gene TRBV2 combines with J gene TRBJ1-2; possible D gene TRBD1, 6 bases. V shed 2 bases and J shed 4 bases, with 11 bases lying between them. Per germline, CDR1 SNHLY and CDR2 FYNNEI. The CDR3 extends over 14 amino acids. The CDR3 DNA is TGTGCCAGCAGTGAAACCGGGGGGCGCTATGGCTACACCTTC. Translation: CASSETGGRYGYTF.

Here the CDR3 DNA reads TGTGCCAGCGGGTTTGTCCCCACAGATACGCAGTATTTT. Translation: CASGFVPTDTQYF. This chain connects TRBV27 to TRBJ2-3; D remains unclear. Germline V gives CDR1 MNHEY, CDR2 SMNVEV (reference sequence). Trimming took 8 bases from V and 2 from J, leaving 11 bases between them. The CDR3 totals 13 residues.

The chain combines TRBV2 with TRBJ2-3; TRBD2 matches at 7 bases. Trimming took 5 bases from V and 4 from J; bases not matched to a gene: 6. The CDR3 loop spans 14 amino acids. Per the germline V gene, CDR1 is SNHLY and CDR2 is FYNNEI. CDR3 nucleotide sequence: TGTGCCAGCAGTCCGCAGGGAGGGCCAGATACGCAGTATTTT. It is translated as CASSPQGGPDTQYF. Full variable domain (remainder filled in from reference TRBV2 and TRBJ2-3): EPEVTQTPSHQVTQMGQEVILRCVPISNHLYFYWYRQILGQKVEFLVSFYNNEISEKSEIFDDQFSVERPDGSNFTLKIRSTKLEDSAMYFCASSPQGGPDTQYFGPGTRLTVL.

This chain joins TRBV27 and TRBJ2-7; 12 nucleotides line up with TRBD1. Per the germline V gene, CDR1 is MNHEY and CDR2 is SMNVEV (reference sequence). This CDR3 spans 15 amino acids. The ends lost 3 bases at V and 6 bases at J; junction bases unmatched: 6. The CDR3 region has the DNA TGTGCCAGCAGTTTCCCGGGGACAGGGGGCAGCGAGCAGTACTTC. Translated: CASSFPGTGGSEQYF.

The genes are TRBV9 and TRBJ2-3, with 9 bases matching TRBD2. The J segment lost 0 bases and the V segment lost 4 bases, leaving 6 bases of the junction unmatched. In germline, CDR1 is SGDLS, CDR2 YYNGEE. The CDR3 is 16 residues long. The CDR3 is CASSPREGGSTDTQYF. In DNA form, the CDR3 reads TGTGCCAGCAGCCCGCGGGAGGGTGGTAGCACAGATACGCAGTATTTT.

The V and J genes are TRBV5-6 and TRBJ2-7, with D perhaps matching TRBD1 or TRBD2 (5 bases each). This CDR3 region has 15 residues. Germline assignment: CDR1 SGHDT and CDR2 YYEEEE. Trimming removed 1 base from V and 1 base from J, with 12 bases in between. The CDR3 DNA sequence: TGTGCCAGCAGCTTGTTGCCCGAGGGGTCCTACGAGCAGTACTTC. This gives the protein CASSLLPEGSYEQYF.

Here the CDR3 reads CASTEGFSEKLFF. CDR3 bases: TGCGCCAGCACCGAGGGGTTTAGTGAAAAACTGTTTTTT. The V gene is TRBV5-1, the J gene TRBJ1-4, with D possibly being TRBD1 (5 bases). V was cut by 6 bases and J by 7 bases, with 13 bases left in between. Germline V gives CDR1 SGHRS, CDR2 YFSETQ. This CDR3 has 13 residues.

J is TRBJ1-1 and V is TRBV6-6, with D possibly matching TRBD1 (5 bases). The CDR3 is 16 amino acids. From germline, CDR1 is MNHNY and CDR2 SVGAGI (reference sequence). The germline V and J ends were trimmed by 4 bases and 1 base, with 16 bases remaining between them. The DNA for the CDR3 is TGTGCCAGCAGTTCCCCTCGGACATACAAGAACACTGAAGCTTTCTTT. This gives the protein CASSSPRTYKNTEAFF.

The chain is built from TRBV30 and TRBJ2-1; 7 bases map to TRBD2. V lost 8 bases, J lost 7 bases, and 17 bases stayed unmatched. CDR3 length equals 15 residues. Germline V gene sequence: CDR1 GTSNPN, CDR2 SVGIG (reference sequence). The CDR3 region is CAGVGRGREFNEQFF. DNA for the CDR3: TGTGCCGGGGTGGGCCGAGGGCGGGAGTTTAATGAGCAGTTCTTC.

V is TRBV7-3 and J is TRBJ2-2; either TRBD1 or TRBD2 may fit D (5 bases each). The V end was cut by 8 bases, the J end by 1 base, with 5 bases between. The CDR3 runs to 12 residues. In germline, CDR1 is SGHTA, CDR2 FQGTGA. In nucleotides, the CDR3 is TGTGCCAGCGGGGGGAACACCGGGGAGCTGTTTTTT. This sequence encodes CASGGNTGELFF.

The CDR3 region has the DNA TGTGCCAGCAGTTACCGGGATCAGCCCCAGCATTTT. Amino acids: CASSYRDQPQHF. The genes are TRBV6-5 and TRBJ1-5; D gene ambiguous. The CDR3 has 12 residues. V lost 2 bases, J lost 5 bases, and 4 bases lay in between. The germline V gene encodes CDR1 MNHEY and CDR2 SVGAGI.

A word on this clone: One end of the junction fails to match germline, which may point to a read error. The chain's CDR3 is CASSEAILDRSVSF. The CDR3 region has the DNA TGTGCCAGCAGTGAAGCAATTTTGGACAGGTCCGTCTCCTTC. The chain couples TRBV6-1 to TRBJ1-2; 7 nucleotides align to TRBD1. Germline V CDR1 and CDR2: MNHNS, SASEGT. The CDR3 consists of 14 residues.

The J gene is TRBJ1-1, the V gene TRBV5-1; no definite D call. The V gene's germline CDR1 is SGHRS and CDR2 YFSETQ. V was trimmed by 1 base and J by 4 bases, leaving 8 bases between them. This CDR3 has 13 amino acids. CDR3 region: CASSLSRVTEAFF. The CDR3 DNA sequence: TGCGCCAGCAGCTTGAGTAGGGTCACTGAAGCTTTCTTT. The variable domain in full, with the rest retrieved from reference TRBV5-1 and TRBJ1-1, is KAGVTQTPRYLIKTRGQQVTLSCSPISGHRSVSWYQQTPGQGLQFLFEYFSETQRNKGNFPGRFSGRQFSNSRSEMNVSTLELGDSALYLCASSLSRVTEAFFGQGTRLTVV.

The chain uses TRBV7-3 and TRBJ1-6; TRBD1 is a possible D gene (5 bases). CDR1 is SGHTA and CDR2 is FQGTGA in the germline V gene. Between the trimmed V and J ends, which lost 6 bases and 6 bases, there was a span of 12 bases. The CDR3 runs 14 residues. The CDR3 bases are TGTGCCAGCAGAGCCGGGACGCCTAATTCACCCCTCCACTTT. It codes for CASRAGTPNSPLHF.

The chain uses TRBV2 and TRBJ1-3; D gene ambiguous. This CDR3 comprises 15 residues. Germline V lookup: CDR1 SNHLY, CDR2 FYNNEI. V was trimmed by 6 bases and J by 4 bases, leaving 16 bases between them. The CDR3 bases are TGTGCCAGCAGGGCCCCCCGGGAGACCGGAAACACCATATATTTT. This translates into CASRAPRETGNTIYF.

The V call is TRBV18, the J call TRBJ2-7; tentatively, D is TRBD1 (6 bases). The CDR3 is made up of 14 amino acids. Germline-derived CDR1 and CDR2 are KGHSH and LQKENI. V lost 2 bases and J 3 bases, leaving 11 bases between the germline ends. DNA of the CDR3: TGTGCCAGCTCACCAGCCGGGACAAACTACGAGCAGTACTTC. This gives the protein CASSPAGTNYEQYF.